Shown below are 8 T cell receptor beta chains from a single sample sequenced in a study of radiotherapy plus CTLA-4 blockade in lung cancer. Some clones are missing from TCRdb's copy, which holds only in-frame ones; the method was immunoSEQ multiplex PCR. The sample yields just over 60,000 clones, 70% to 85% seen once. The specimen was peripheral blood, collected from a patient treated with radiotherapy plus ipilimumab. The receptors here all came from a human donor with non-small cell lung cancer who had a complete response to radiotherapy plus ipilimumab.

This chain uses TRBV6-5 with TRBJ1-6; D is possibly TRBD1 (5 bases). The germline V gene encodes CDR1 MNHEY and CDR2 SVGAGI. The V end was cut by 7 bases, the J end by 7 bases, with 11 bases between. This CDR3 comprises 13 residues. Here the CDR3 DNA reads TGTGCCAGCACGCAGGGTTGGAATTCACCCCTCCACTTT. The encoded protein is CASTQGWNSPLHF.

The rearrangement links TRBV29-1 to TRBJ1-2; 7 positions match TRBD1. The V gene's germline CDR1 is SQVTM and CDR2 ANQGSEA. The CDR3 sequence is 14 residues long. The V segment lost 7 bases and the J segment 5 bases; nucleotides outside the gene matches: 13. The CDR3 here is CSAALRGRGYGYTF. CDR3 nucleotide sequence: TGCAGCGCCGCCCTGAGGGGGCGCGGGTATGGCTACACCTTC.

The rearrangement joins TRBV12-5 to TRBJ1-1, with TRBD1 identical over 7 bases. The V gene end was trimmed by 7 bases and the J gene end by 3 bases; junction bases not matched to a gene: 8. CDR3 size: 14 residues. Germline V gene sequence: CDR1 LGHNT, CDR2 FRNRAP. The CDR3 reads CASALQGKDTEAFF. The CDR3 nucleotides are TGTGCTAGTGCTTTACAGGGGAAAGACACTGAAGCTTTCTTT.

The chain combines TRBV7-2 with TRBJ2-5; no reliable D call. The CDR3 totals 13 residues. Trimming removed 3 bases from V and 4 bases from J, with 9 bases in between. CDR1 and CDR2 (germline): SGHTA, FQGNSA. CDR3 residues: CASSFPGVETQYF. DNA for the CDR3: TGTGCCAGCAGCTTTCCTGGGGTAGAGACCCAGTACTTC.

V and J are TRBV18 and TRBJ1-2, with TRBD1 as a possible D gene (6 bases). V lost 2 bases and J 4 bases, leaving 14 bases between the germline ends. The germline gives CDR1 KGHSH, CDR2 LQKENI. CDR3 length: 15 residues. As DNA, the CDR3 is TGTGCCAGCTCACCAGCTCAGGGGTCGGGCTATGGCTACACCTTC. This gives the protein CASSPAQGSGYGYTF.

Comments on this clone: Distinct nucleotide sequences in the sample also encode this CDR3. This chain's CDR3 is CASSVSGQETQYF. Here the CDR3 DNA reads TGTGCCAGCAGCGTATCCGGGCAAGAGACCCAGTACTTC. The V gene is TRBV9, the J gene TRBJ2-5, with D uncertain. CDR3 length equals 13 residues. The V end lost 1 base, the J end lost 2 bases, and 6 bases lay between the germline ends. Germline V gene lookup returns CDR1 SGDLS and CDR2 YYNGEE. The full variable domain, in which reference TRBV9 and TRBJ2-5 provide the parts outside the CDR3, is DSGVTQTPKHLITATGQRVTLRCSPRSGDLSVYWYQQSLDQGLQFLIQYYNGEERAKGNILERFSAQQFPDLHSELNLSSLELGDSALYFCASSVSGQETQYFGPGTRLLVL.

This chain joins TRBV7-2 and TRBJ2-3; no firm D call. CDR3 size: 15 residues. The germline V gene has CDR1 SGHTA and CDR2 FQGNSA. Trimming pared 4 bases from V and 0 bases from J, leaving 11 bases between. CDR3 sequence reads: CASSSWVDSTDTQYF. CDR3 bases: TGTGCCAGCAGCTCCTGGGTGGACAGCACAGATACGCAGTATTTT. The full variable domain, its missing parts supplied by reference TRBV7-2 and TRBJ2-3, is GAGVSQSPSNKVTEKGKDVELRCDPISGHTALYWYRQSLGQGLEFLIYFQGNSAPDKSGLPSDRFSAERTGGSVSTLTIQRTQQEDSAVYLCASSSWVDSTDTQYFGPGTRLTVL.

The rearrangement joins TRBV5-1 to TRBJ1-1; D gene ambiguous. Germline lookup yields CDR1 SGHRS and CDR2 YFSETQ. Trimming cost V 2 bases and J 2 bases, with 7 bases left between them. This CDR3 contains 13 residues. This CDR3 reads CASSFNRNTEAFF. As DNA, the CDR3 is TGCGCCAGCAGCTTTAACCGCAACACTGAAGCTTTCTTT. Full variable domain (rest looked up from reference TRBV5-1 and TRBJ1-1): KAGVTQTPRYLIKTRGQQVTLSCSPISGHRSVSWYQQTPGQGLQFLFEYFSETQRNKGNFPGRFSGRQFSNSRSEMNVSTLELGDSALYLCASSFNRNTEAFFGQGTRLTVV.